This passage covers 7 T cell receptor beta chains from one sample sequenced in a study of T-cell reconstitution after alpha-beta-depleted transplantation in children (dated by TCRdb to 2016 to 2018). The method behind the library was PCR. Instrument used: Illumina HiSeq 2500. Molecular barcoding was employed in the preparation of TCR libraries, with unique molecular identifiers being used to normalize TCRbeta repertoire quantification. TCRdb itself trimmed the public reads at Q25 with fastp, ran MiXCR and retained productive beta chains. Each CDR3 protein appears once, grouped with its most common genes and DNA. In all, the sample holds approximately 350,000 distinct CDR3 sequences, and more than 10% of those were seen once. Over 3.5% of the sample comes from the top ten. Sequencing was performed on PBMCs, taken from the stem cell graft. Receptors were obtained from a human donor who donated a stem cell graft to a child with Fanconi anemia.

This clonotype was counted ten times or more. The chain is built from TRBV5-1 and TRBJ2-7; D not resolved. From germline, CDR1 is SGHRS and CDR2 YFSETQ. V lost 0 bases and J lost 4, with 11 bases in between. This CDR3 has 14 residues. The CDR3 DNA sequence: TGCGCCAGCAGCTTGGTTTGGGGTTCATACGAGCAGTACGTC. It yields the protein CASSLVWGSYEQYV.

This chain links TRBV7-9 with TRBJ2-3; no firm D call. CDR1 is SEHNR, CDR2 FQNEAQ, per germline (reference sequence). This CDR3 is 12 amino acids long. Trimming shortened V by 1 base and J by 6 bases, and 5 bases separated the two germline ends. Here the CDR3 reads CASSLVMDTQYF. The CDR3 DNA reads as TGTGCCAGCAGCTTAGTGATGGATACGCAGTATTTT.

This clonotype was seen repeatedly, ten times or more. This chain connects TRBV20-1 to TRBJ2-7; a possible D gene is TRBD2 (7 bases). CDR3 length: 13 residues. Trimming left V 3 bases short and J 1 base short, with 10 bases between. Germline lookup yields CDR1 DFQATT and CDR2 SNEGSKA (reference sequence). This CDR3 reads CSARRGPSYEQYF. The DNA for the CDR3 is TGCAGTGCTAGGCGGGGGCCTTCCTACGAGCAGTACTTC.

The DNA for the CDR3 is TGTGCCAGCAGCTTGGGGACTAGCGGGGTGGGAGATACGCAGTATTTT. Its protein product is CASSLGTSGVGDTQYF. This chain connects TRBV5-4 to TRBJ2-3; 12 bases match TRBD2. CDR3 length: 16 amino acids. In germline, CDR1 is SGHNT, CDR2 YYREEE (reference sequence). With 0 bases clipped from V and 5 bases from J, the junction kept 4 bases outside the gene matches.

The rearrangement joins TRBV2 to TRBJ1-2; possibly TRBD1 for D (5 bases). Germline CDR1 and CDR2: SNHLY and FYNNEI. V was trimmed by 0 bases and J by 5 bases, leaving 13 bases between them. CDR3 size: 15 residues. This CDR3 reads CASSEAGGAAYGYTF. CDR3 sequence (DNA): TGTGCCAGCAGTGAAGCAGGAGGGGCGGCTTATGGCTACACCTTC.

This clonotype has at least ten counts. This chain uses TRBV6-1 with TRBJ1-2, with D unresolved. In germline, CDR1 is MNHNS, CDR2 SASEGT. The CDR3 loop spans 12 amino acids. V was shortened by 1 base and J by 5 bases, with 5 bases between the two germline ends. DNA for the CDR3: TGTGCCAGCAGTGAAGGGAATTATGGCTACACCTTC. Its protein product is CASSEGNYGYTF.

CDR3 sequence: CASGGQPLDEQFF. CDR3 bases: TGTGCCAGCGGCGGACAGCCTTTAGATGAGCAGTTCTTC. This chain joins TRBV18 and TRBJ2-1; D is perhaps TRBD1 (6 bases). The CDR3 sequence is 13 residues long. V shed 8 bases and J shed 8 bases, with 16 bases lying between them. Germline CDR1 reads KGHSH; CDR2 reads LQKENI.